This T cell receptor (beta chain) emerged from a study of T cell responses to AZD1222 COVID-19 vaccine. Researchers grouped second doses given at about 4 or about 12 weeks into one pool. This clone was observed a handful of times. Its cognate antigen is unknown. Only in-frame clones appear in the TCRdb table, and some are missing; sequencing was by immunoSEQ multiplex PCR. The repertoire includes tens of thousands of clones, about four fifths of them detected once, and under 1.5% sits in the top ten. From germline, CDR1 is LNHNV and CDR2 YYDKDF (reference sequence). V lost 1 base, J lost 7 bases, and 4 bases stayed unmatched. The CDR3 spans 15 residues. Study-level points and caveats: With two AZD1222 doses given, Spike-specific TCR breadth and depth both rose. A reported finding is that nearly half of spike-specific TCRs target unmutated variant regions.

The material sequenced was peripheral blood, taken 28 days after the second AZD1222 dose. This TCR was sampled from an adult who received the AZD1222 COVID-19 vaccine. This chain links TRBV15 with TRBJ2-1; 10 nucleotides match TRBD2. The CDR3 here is CATSRAASGSNEQFF. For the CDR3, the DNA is TGTGCCACCAGCAGAGCGGCTAGCGGGAGTAATGAGCAGTTCTTC.